This is a list of T cell receptor beta chains from one sample in a study of regulatory T cells in long-lasting Graves disease. TCRdb redid the calling of the multiplex PCR reads with MiXCR, one entry per CDR3 protein. This sample yields 350,000 to 500,000 distinct CDR3 sequences, of which 21% are seen a single time; approximately 15% belongs to the top ten. Sequencing was performed on peripheral blood mononuclear cells (PBMCs), taken when the disease was refractory, from a patient treated with antithyroid drugs. The source of these receptors is a female donor with Graves disease. The CDR3 runs from the conserved cysteine through the conserved F or W. D genes are given only for firm matches. Clone sizes are given selectively: once, few, many, or a class where the clone is expanded.

many | - | TRBJ1-5 | TRBV28 | TGTGCCAGCAGTTTCCCTGCGGGTCAGCCCCAGCATTTT | CASSFPAGQPQHF
many | TRBD1 | TRBJ1-2 | TRBV28 | TGTGCCAGCAGTTCCGGACAGGGGAACTATGGCTACACCTTC | CASSSGQGNYGYTF
few | - | TRBJ1-4 | TRBV5-5 | TGTGCCAGACTCCCGGGGCCCACGCAGATTTTT | CARLPGPTQIF
many | - | TRBJ2-7 | TRBV7-2 | TGTGCCAGCAGCTACGGCTTTGGGGGATACGAGCAGTACTTC | CASSYGFGGYEQYF
- | - | TRBJ2-7 | TRBV28 | TGTGCCACATGGACAGACCCCTACGAGCAGTACTTC | CATWTDPYEQYF
many | TRBD2 | TRBJ2-5 | TRBV2 | TGTGCCAGCAGTCGGGGGGTTCTAGCGCAAGAGACCCAGTACTTC | CASSRGVLAQETQYF
few | TRBD2 | TRBJ2-3 | TRBV6-5 | TGTGCCAGCAGTTACCCCCCAGGGACTAGCGGGAGGCCCAGCACTAGCACAGATACGCAGTATTTT | CASSYPPGTSGRPSTSTDTQYF
- | - | TRBJ2-1 | TRBV2 | TGTGCCAGCAGTGAATTTACAGGGAAGAGGAATGAGCAGTTCTTC | CASSEFTGKRNEQFF
many | - | TRBJ2-7 | TRBV6-5 | TGTGCCAGCAGTTACTCTGGCACCTACGAGCAGTACTTC | CASSYSGTYEQYF
many | - | TRBJ2-7 | TRBV28 | TGTGCCAGCAGTGAGCGGGTGAAGCCCTACGAGCAGTACTTC | CASSERVKPYEQYF
- | TRBD1 | TRBJ1-2 | TRBV9 | TGTGCCAGCTCCTTAATGGGGGACAGCTATGGCTACACCTTC | CASSLMGDSYGYTF
once | TRBD2 | TRBJ2-5 | TRBV4-1 | TGCGCCAGCAGCCAACTAGCGGACCTACAAGAGACCCAGTACTTC | CASSQLADLQETQYF
few | TRBD2 | TRBJ2-7 | TRBV6-2/TRBV6-3 | TGTGCCAGCAGTCGTTCTTCACTAGCGGGGGCCTACGAGCAGTACTTC | CASSRSSLAGAYEQYF
- | TRBD2 | TRBJ2-5 | TRBV20-1 | TGCAGTGCTAGAGATTTGGGACTAGCGGTGGGACTCCAAGAGACCCAGTACTTC | CSARDLGLAVGLQETQYF
once | TRBD1 | TRBJ2-1 | TRBV28 | TGTGCCAGCAGGACAGGGAACTACAATGAGCAGTTCTTC | CASRTGNYNEQFF
few | TRBD2 | TRBJ2-2 | TRBV7-2 | TGTGCCAGCAGCTTAAGGTGGGAGGGCCAACAGAACACCGGGGAGCTGTTTTTT | CASSLRWEGQQNTGELFF
many | - | TRBJ1-6 | TRBV7-2 | TGTGCCAGCAGCCGAAAGTACGATAATTCACCCCTCCACTTT | CASSRKYDNSPLHF
few | - | TRBJ2-2 | TRBV27 | TGTGCCAGCAGCTCGTCGGGAGCCCTAACCGGGGAGCTGTTTTTT | CASSSSGALTGELFF
many | - | TRBJ1-6 | TRBV7-2 | TGTGCCAGCAGCTTATTCTGGGATTCACCCCTCCACTTT | CASSLFWDSPLHF
- | - | TRBJ1-5 | TRBV19 | TGTGCCAGTACTGACACAGGGCTGAACAATCAGCCCCAGCATTTT | CASTDTGLNNQPQHF
few | - | TRBJ2-7 | TRBV29-1 | TGCAGCGCTGCAGGGGATTCCTACGAGCAGTACTTC | CSAAGDSYEQYF
- | TRBD2 | TRBJ2-1 | TRBV7-2 | TGTGCCAGCAGGCCAGGGACTAGCTCCTACAATGAGCAGTTCTTC | CASRPGTSSYNEQFF
- | TRBD1 | TRBJ1-1 | TRBV7-9 | TGTGCCAGCAGCCGTGGGACAGGGGGTAAAGGGAACACTGAAGCTTTCTTT | CASSRGTGGKGNTEAFF
few | - | TRBJ2-7 | TRBV5-1 | TGCGCCAGCAGCCGAGCAGGGTCAGACACCTCCTACGAGCAGTACTTC | CASSRAGSDTSYEQYF
many | TRBD1 | TRBJ2-2 | TRBV24-1 | TGTGCCACCAGTGACCATCCCCGCAGGACAGGGTCGAACACCGGGGAGCTGTTTTTT | CATSDHPRRTGSNTGELFF
- | TRBD1 | TRBJ1-6 | TRBV19 | TGTGCCAGTAGTGGACAGGTTGGCCCGGGGGTGGCCCTCCACTTT | CASSGQVGPGVALHF
many | - | TRBJ1-2 | TRBV7-8 | TGTGCCAGCAGCTTAAGTTATCCGGGGGGCGCGTATCGCTACACCTTC | CASSLSYPGGAYRYTF
many | - | TRBJ2-5 | TRBV9 | TGTGCCAGCAGCGTACCCCACCTGCGGGGAGAGGCGGAGACCCAGTACTTC | CASSVPHLRGEAETQYF
- | - | TRBJ1-2 | TRBV5-1 | TGCGCCAGCAGGGGGACGGGACCTAACTATGGCTACACCTTC | CASRGTGPNYGYTF
- | - | TRBJ2-2 | TRBV5-1 | TGCGCCAGTTCCGTCGCACCCCTTTCGAACACCGGGGAGCTGTTTTTT | CASSVAPLSNTGELFF
few | TRBD1 | TRBJ1-2 | TRBV7-2 | TGTGCCAGCAGCCCGGGACAGGGTGAGGGCTACACCTTC | CASSPGQGEGYTF
- | TRBD2 | TRBJ2-6 | TRBV28 | TGTGCCAGCAGTTTAACCGGGACTACTATCCCTGGGGCCAACGTCCTGACTTTC | CASSLTGTTIPGANVLTF
few | - | TRBJ2-7 | TRBV3-1 | TGTGCCAGCAGCCAAGATTTTCAGGGGCCTGACTACGAGCAGTACTTC | CASSQDFQGPDYEQYF